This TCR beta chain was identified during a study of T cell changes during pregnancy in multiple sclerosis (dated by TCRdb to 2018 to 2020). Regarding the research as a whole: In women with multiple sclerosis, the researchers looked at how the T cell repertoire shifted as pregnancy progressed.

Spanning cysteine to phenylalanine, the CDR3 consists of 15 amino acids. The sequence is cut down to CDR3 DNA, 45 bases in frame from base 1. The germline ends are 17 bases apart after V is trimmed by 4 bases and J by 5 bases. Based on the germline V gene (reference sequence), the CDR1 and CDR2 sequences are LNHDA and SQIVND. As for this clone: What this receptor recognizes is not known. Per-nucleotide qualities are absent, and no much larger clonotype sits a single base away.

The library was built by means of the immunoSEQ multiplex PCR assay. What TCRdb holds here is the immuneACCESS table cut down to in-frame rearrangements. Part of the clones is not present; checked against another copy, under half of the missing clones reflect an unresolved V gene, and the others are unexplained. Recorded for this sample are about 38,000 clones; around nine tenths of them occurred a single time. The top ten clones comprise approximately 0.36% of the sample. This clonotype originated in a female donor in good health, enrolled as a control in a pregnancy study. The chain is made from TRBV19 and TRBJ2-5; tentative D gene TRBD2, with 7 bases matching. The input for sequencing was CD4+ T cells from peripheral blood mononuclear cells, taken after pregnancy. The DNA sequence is TGTGCCAGTAGTAACCTAGGGGGGGCGAGGGAGACCCAGTACTTC. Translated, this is CASSNLGGARETQYF.